The 19 T cell receptor beta chains listed next were all sequenced from one sample in a study of CD8+CD57+ T cells in acquired aplastic anemia. Patients included in sequencing had previously demonstrated CD8+CD57+ cell expansion by flow cytometry. It was genomic DNA that served as the template for profiling TCR beta VDJ and CDR3. TCRdb reanalysed the reads using MiXCR and keeps one entry per CDR3 protein. The sample records 180,000 or so distinct CDR3 sequences, roughly 50% being singletons. What was sequenced was sorted CD4+, CD8+, or CD8+CD57+ T cells (not recorded which) from PBMCs. The source is a human donor with aplastic anemia.

The genes are TRBV7-9 and TRBJ1-2; the D is unclear. With 4 bases removed from V and 7 bases from J, the gap between germline ends came to 10 bases. Germline CDR1 SEHNR, CDR2 FQNEAQ (reference sequence). The CDR3 is 12 amino acids. In DNA form, the CDR3 reads TGTGCCAGCAGCTCCCGGCCGGGTGGCTACACCTTC. Protein: CASSSRPGGYTF.

The sample holds many counts of this clonotype. V is TRBV5-1 and J is TRBJ1-5; no clear D gene. V was clipped by 3 bases and J by 1 base, with 5 bases between them. The CDR3 contains 13 residues. Germline CDR1 reads SGHRS; CDR2 reads YFSETQ. The CDR3, as DNA: TGCGCCAGCAGCTCGGGAAGCAATCAGCCCCAGCATTTT. It codes for CASSSGSNQPQHF.

For this clonotype: A much larger clone lies a single base off, so this may be a read error. The chain employs TRBV11-2 and TRBJ2-3; 8 nucleotides match TRBD2. The CDR3 has 13 residues. The trim removed 0 bases at V and 13 bases at J, leaving 6 bases unmatched. CDR1 and CDR2 from the germline V gene are SGHAT and FQNNGV. The CDR3 loop is CASSLEPGGREYF. The CDR3 region has the DNA TGTGCCAGCAGCTTAGAACCGGGGGGGAGGGAGTATTTT.

This clonotype was observed at least ten times. J is TRBJ1-4 and V is TRBV6-2 or TRBV6-3; D is undetermined. Trimming left V 8 bases short and J 5 bases short, with 9 bases between. CDR1 and CDR2 (germline): MNHEY, SVGEGT. This CDR3 comprises 12 residues. The CDR3 nucleotides read TGTGCCAGCTCCTTTTCAAATGAAAAACTGTTTTTT. Translating it yields CASSFSNEKLFF.

This clonotype was picked up many times. This sequence joins TRBV24-1 and TRBJ2-6; D is uncertain. The V end was cut by 4 bases, the J end by 1 base, with 7 bases between. Germline CDR1 KGHDR, CDR2 SFDVKD. CDR3 length: 15 amino acids. The CDR3 bases are TGTGCCACCAGTGACCGGCTTTCTGGGGCCAACGTCCTGACTTTC. Translation gives CATSDRLSGANVLTF.

The chain uses TRBV20-1 and TRBJ2-3, with D possibly matching TRBD2 (6 bases). V shed 4 bases and J shed 1 base, with 12 bases lying between them. The CDR3 is 14 amino acids. Germline V lookup: CDR1 DFQATT, CDR2 SNEGSKA (reference sequence). CDR3 region: CSAKAGKGTDTQYF. CDR3 bases: TGCAGTGCTAAGGCGGGGAAAGGCACAGATACGCAGTATTTT.

This clonotype was found many times. The chain is built from TRBV19 and TRBJ1-2; TRBD1 aligns across 7 bases. V was pared by 6 bases and J by 7 bases, with 11 bases of the junction left unmatched. The CDR3 runs 14 residues. Per germline, CDR1 LNHDA and CDR2 SQIVND (reference sequence). CDR3 in DNA: TGTGCCAGTAGACTACAGACAGGGCCTGGTGGCTACACCTTC. Translated: CASRLQTGPGGYTF.

To note about this clonotype: A much larger clone is a single base away; this may be a read error. This chain links TRBV5-1 with TRBJ1-1, with 7 bases matching TRBD1. The trim removed 2 bases at V and 4 bases at J, leaving 8 bases unmatched. Germline values: CDR1 SGHRS, CDR2 YFSETQ. The CDR3 spans 15 residues. The CDR3 loop reads CASSLRGAGGTEAFF. CDR3 nucleotides: TGCGCCAGCAGCTTACGGGGGGCAGGGGGCACTGAAGCTTTCTTT.

This clonotype was found many times. The chain joins TRBV5-1 to TRBJ2-7, with D tentatively TRBD1 (6 bases). CDR3 length: 15 amino acids. V lost 9 bases and J lost 5, with 24 bases in between. CDR1 is SGHRS and CDR2 is YFSETQ in the germline V gene. The CDR3 loop is CATTASGALRDEQYF. In nucleotides, the CDR3 is TGCGCCACCACAGCCTCAGGGGCGCTACGAGACGAGCAGTACTTC.

The J gene is TRBJ2-7, the V gene TRBV7-2, with D unclear. Per the germline V gene, CDR1 is SGHTA and CDR2 is FQGNSA. This CDR3 has 13 residues. V dropped 5 bases and J dropped 0 bases, with 8 bases sitting between them. The CDR3 is CASSERYSYEQYF. Written as DNA, the CDR3 is TGTGCCAGCAGCGAGCGTTACTCCTACGAGCAGTACTTC.

This clonotype was seen at least ten times. The genes are TRBV5-5 and TRBJ1-5; 7 nucleotides agree with TRBD1. Germline CDR1 SGHKS, CDR2 YYEKEE (reference sequence). The CDR3 contains 14 residues. V dropped 4 bases and J dropped 3; count of bases not matched to a gene: 4. The CDR3: CASSPGTVNQPQHF. DNA for the CDR3: TGTGCCAGCAGCCCTGGGACAGTCAATCAGCCCCAGCATTTT. The full variable domain, its missing parts supplied by reference TRBV5-5 and TRBJ1-5, is DAGVTQSPTHLIKTRGQQVTLRCSPISGHKSVSWYQQVLGQGPQFIFQYYEKEERGRGNFPDRFSARQFPNYSSELNVNALLLGDSALYLCASSPGTVNQPQHFGDGTRLSIL.

This clonotype was detected only a few times. This chain joins TRBV15 and TRBJ1-4, with D perhaps TRBD1 (6 bases). V was shortened by 8 bases and J by 7 bases, with 23 bases between the two germline ends. Germline V gene data show CDR1 as LNHNV and CDR2 as YYDKDF (reference sequence). CDR3 size: 16 residues. DNA for the CDR3: TGTGCCACCCAGACAGGCGAAACTACCTTAGGTGAAAAACTGTTTTTT. This sequence encodes CATQTGETTLGEKLFF.

Ten or more counts support this clonotype. The DNA for the CDR3 is TGTGCCAGCAGCTCCACCGGGACAGGGAGGTCTGAGGGCTACACCTTC. Translating it yields CASSSTGTGRSEGYTF. The chain links TRBV5-5 to TRBJ1-2, with TRBD1 matching over 9 bases. From germline, CDR1 is SGHKS and CDR2 YYEKEE (reference sequence). The CDR3 has 16 residues. V shed 3 bases and J 8 bases; nucleotides not matched to a gene: 14.

This clonotype was found a few times. The rearrangement links TRBV7-2 to TRBJ2-5; 7 nucleotides align to TRBD1. The CDR3 spans 15 residues. CDR1 is SGHTA, CDR2 FQGNSA, per germline. J was trimmed by 5 bases and V by 4 bases; bases with no gene match: 10. The CDR3 region is CASSSQPVQGETQYF. The CDR3, as DNA: TGTGCCAGCAGCTCCCAACCTGTACAGGGGGAGACCCAGTACTTC.

This clonotype was recorded many times. The chain recombines TRBV20-1 with TRBJ2-2; maybe TRBD2 (7 bases). Per the germline V gene, CDR1 is DFQATT and CDR2 is SNEGSKA (reference sequence). This CDR3 has 14 amino acids. Trimming cost V 4 bases and J 8 bases, with 17 bases left between them. This CDR3 is CSAIDGGATGELFF. In nucleotides, the CDR3 is TGCAGTGCTATCGATGGGGGGGCAACGGGGGAGCTGTTTTTT.

The chain employs TRBV5-4 and TRBJ2-7; no clear D gene. Germline V gene lookup returns CDR1 SGHNT and CDR2 YYREEE (reference sequence). The CDR3 extends over 14 amino acids. The ends were cut back, 3 bases at V and 2 bases at J, with 12 bases in the middle. CDR3 region: CASSSSAMTYEQYF. CDR3 DNA: TGTGCCAGCAGCTCCTCTGCCATGACCTACGAGCAGTACTTC.

This clonotype was detected ten times or more. The V and J genes are TRBV5-1 and TRBJ2-1; the match to TRBD2 covers 8 bases. Germline values: CDR1 SGHRS, CDR2 YFSETQ. Germline trimming cut 5 bases from V and 0 bases from J; bases unmatched to any gene: 4. The CDR3 loop spans 15 amino acids. CDR3 region: CASRAGGLSYNEQFF. DNA of the CDR3: TGCGCCAGCAGGGCGGGAGGCCTCTCCTACAATGAGCAGTTCTTC. Full variable domain (rest looked up from reference TRBV5-1 and TRBJ2-1): KAGVTQTPRYLIKTRGQQVTLSCSPISGHRSVSWYQQTPGQGLQFLFEYFSETQRNKGNFPGRFSGRQFSNSRSEMNVSTLELGDSALYLCASRAGGLSYNEQFFGPGTRLTVL.

Comment on this clonotype: Being one base from a much bigger clone, this may be a read error. The CDR3 does not close with the conserved phenylalanine or tryptophan, likely indicating a read error. The V and J genes are TRBV6-1 and TRBJ1-1, with unresolved D. The CDR3 loop spans 14 amino acids. V gave up 6 bases and J gave up 0 bases, with 11 bases separating them. Germline V gives CDR1 MNHNS, CDR2 SASEGT. CDR3 loop: CASSNKAMNTEAFI. The CDR3 DNA is TGTGCCAGCAGCAACAAGGCGATGAACACTGAAGCTTTCATT.

This clonotype was observed once. The V call is TRBV24-1, the J call TRBJ2-3, with TRBD1 as a possible D gene (5 bases). The germline V gene encodes CDR1 KGHDR and CDR2 SFDVKD. This CDR3 is 17 amino acids long. V was pared by 5 bases and J by 2 bases, with 19 bases between. The CDR3 reads CATSVRVYPLPTDTQYF. The CDR3 bases are TGTGCCACCAGTGTCAGGGTGTACCCCCTTCCCACAGATACGCAGTATTTT.